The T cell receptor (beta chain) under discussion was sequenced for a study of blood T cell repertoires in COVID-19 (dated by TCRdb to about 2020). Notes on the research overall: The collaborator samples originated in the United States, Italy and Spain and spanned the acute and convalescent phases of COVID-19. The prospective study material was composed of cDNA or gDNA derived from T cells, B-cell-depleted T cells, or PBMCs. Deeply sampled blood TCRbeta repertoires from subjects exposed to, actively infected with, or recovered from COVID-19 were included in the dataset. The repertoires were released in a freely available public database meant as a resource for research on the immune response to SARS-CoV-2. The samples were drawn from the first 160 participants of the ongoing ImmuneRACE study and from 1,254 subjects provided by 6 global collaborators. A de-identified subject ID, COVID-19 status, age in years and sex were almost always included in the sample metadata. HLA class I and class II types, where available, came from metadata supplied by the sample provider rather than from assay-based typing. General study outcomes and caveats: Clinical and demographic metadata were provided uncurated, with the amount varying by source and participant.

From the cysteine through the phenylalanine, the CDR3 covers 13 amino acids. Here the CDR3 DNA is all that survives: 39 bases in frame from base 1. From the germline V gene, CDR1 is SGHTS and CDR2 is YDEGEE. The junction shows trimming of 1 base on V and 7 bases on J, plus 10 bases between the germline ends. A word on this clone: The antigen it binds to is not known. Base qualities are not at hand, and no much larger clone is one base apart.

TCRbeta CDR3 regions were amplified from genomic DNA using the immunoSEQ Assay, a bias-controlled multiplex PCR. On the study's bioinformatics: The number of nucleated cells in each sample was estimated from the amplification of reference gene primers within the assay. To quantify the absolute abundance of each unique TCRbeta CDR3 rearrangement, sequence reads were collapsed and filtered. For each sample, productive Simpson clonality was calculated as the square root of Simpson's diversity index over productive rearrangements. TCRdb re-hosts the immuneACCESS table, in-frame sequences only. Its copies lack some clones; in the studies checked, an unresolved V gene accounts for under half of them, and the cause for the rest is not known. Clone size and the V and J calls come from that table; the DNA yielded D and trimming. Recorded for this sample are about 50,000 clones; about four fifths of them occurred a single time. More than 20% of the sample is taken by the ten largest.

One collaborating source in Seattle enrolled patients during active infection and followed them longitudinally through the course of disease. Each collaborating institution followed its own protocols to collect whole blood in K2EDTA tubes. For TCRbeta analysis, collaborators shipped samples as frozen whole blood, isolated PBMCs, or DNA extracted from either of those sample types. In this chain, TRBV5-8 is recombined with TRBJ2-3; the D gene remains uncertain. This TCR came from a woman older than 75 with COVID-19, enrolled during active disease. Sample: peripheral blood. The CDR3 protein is CASSLQTPNTQYF. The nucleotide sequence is TGTGCCAGCAGCTTGCAGACTCCAAATACGCAGTATTTT.